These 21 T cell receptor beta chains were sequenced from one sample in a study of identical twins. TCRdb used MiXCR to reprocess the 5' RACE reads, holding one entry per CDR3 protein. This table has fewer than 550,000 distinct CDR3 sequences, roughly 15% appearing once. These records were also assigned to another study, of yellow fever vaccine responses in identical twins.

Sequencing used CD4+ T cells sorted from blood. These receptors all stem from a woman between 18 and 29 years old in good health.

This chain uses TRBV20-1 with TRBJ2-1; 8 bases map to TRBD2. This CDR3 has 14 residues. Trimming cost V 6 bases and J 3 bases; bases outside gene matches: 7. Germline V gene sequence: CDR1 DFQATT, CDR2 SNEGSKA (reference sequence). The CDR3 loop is CSAPPAGVYNEQFF. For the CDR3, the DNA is TGCAGTGCGCCCCCAGCGGGGGTCTACAATGAGCAGTTCTTC.

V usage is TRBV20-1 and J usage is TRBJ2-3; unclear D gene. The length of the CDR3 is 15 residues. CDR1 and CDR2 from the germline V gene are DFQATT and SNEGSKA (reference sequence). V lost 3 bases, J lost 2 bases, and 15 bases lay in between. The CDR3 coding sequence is TGCAGTGCTAGCCCGGTGGACCTCACCACAGATACGCAGTATTTT. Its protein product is CSASPVDLTTDTQYF.

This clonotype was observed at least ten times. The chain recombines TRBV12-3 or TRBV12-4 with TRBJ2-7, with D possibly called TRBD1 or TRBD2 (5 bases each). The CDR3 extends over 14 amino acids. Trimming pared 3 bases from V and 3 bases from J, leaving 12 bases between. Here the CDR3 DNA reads TGTGCCAGCAGTTTCCGGGACCTGGACTACGAGCAGTACTTC. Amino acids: CASSFRDLDYEQYF.

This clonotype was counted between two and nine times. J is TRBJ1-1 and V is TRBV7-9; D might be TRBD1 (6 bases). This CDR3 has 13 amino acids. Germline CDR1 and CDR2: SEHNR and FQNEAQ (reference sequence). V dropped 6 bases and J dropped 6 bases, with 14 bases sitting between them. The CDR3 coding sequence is TGTGCCAGCAGGTATACAGGGTATGCTGAAGCTTTCTTT. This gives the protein CASRYTGYAEAFF.

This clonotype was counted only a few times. CDR3 nucleotides: TGCGCCAGCAGCCCAGGGGTGAGAAGCACAGATACGCAGTATTTT. It is translated as CASSPGVRSTDTQYF. V usage is TRBV5-1 and J usage is TRBJ2-3, with D perhaps matching TRBD1 (6 bases). The V end was cut by 4 bases, the J end by 0 bases, with 12 bases between. The CDR3 covers 15 residues. Germline loops: CDR1 SGHRS, CDR2 YFSETQ. Using reference TRBV5-1 and TRBJ2-3 for the parts outside the CDR3, the full variable domain is KAGVTQTPRYLIKTRGQQVTLSCSPISGHRSVSWYQQTPGQGLQFLFEYFSETQRNKGNFPGRFSGRQFSNSRSEMNVSTLELGDSALYLCASSPGVRSTDTQYFGPGTRLTVL.

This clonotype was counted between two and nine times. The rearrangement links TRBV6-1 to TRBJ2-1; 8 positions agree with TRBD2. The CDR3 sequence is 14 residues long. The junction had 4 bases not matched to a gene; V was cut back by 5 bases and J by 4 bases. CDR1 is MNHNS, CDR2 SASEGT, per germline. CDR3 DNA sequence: TGTGCCAGCAGTCGGGGGGGAAAATACAATGAGCAGTTCTTC. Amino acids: CASSRGGKYNEQFF.

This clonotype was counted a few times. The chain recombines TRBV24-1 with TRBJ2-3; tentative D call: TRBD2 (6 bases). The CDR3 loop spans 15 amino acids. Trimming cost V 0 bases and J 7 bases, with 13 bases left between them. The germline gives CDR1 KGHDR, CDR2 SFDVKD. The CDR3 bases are TGTGCCACCAGTGATTTGGGTTCCGGGGGTCATACGCAGTATTTT. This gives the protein CATSDLGSGGHTQYF.

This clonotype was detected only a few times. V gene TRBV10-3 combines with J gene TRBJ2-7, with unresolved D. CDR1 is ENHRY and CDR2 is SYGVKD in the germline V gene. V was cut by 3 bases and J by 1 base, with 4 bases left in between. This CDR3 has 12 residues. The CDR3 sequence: CAISDTSYEQYV. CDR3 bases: TGTGCCATCAGTGACACGTCCTACGAGCAGTACGTC.

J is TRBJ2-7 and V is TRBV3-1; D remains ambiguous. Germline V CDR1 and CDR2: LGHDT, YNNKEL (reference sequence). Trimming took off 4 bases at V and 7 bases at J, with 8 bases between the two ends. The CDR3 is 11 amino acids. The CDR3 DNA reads TGTGCCAGCAGCCGTGAGAGGGAGCAGTACTTC. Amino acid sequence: CASSREREQYF.

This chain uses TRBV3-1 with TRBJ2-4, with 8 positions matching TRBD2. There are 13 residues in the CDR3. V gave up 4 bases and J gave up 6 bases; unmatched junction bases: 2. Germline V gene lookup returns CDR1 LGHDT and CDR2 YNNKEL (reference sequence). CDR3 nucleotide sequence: TGTGCCAGCAGCCCCGGGGGGGTAAACATTCAGTACTTC. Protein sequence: CASSPGGVNIQYF.

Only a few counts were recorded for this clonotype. CDR3 loop: CSFQGQGAGTGELFF. CDR3 nucleotide sequence: TGCAGTTTTCAGGGACAGGGGGCGGGCACCGGGGAGCTGTTTTTT. The chain is built from TRBV29-1 and TRBJ2-2, with 12 nucleotides matching TRBD1. Germline-derived CDR1 and CDR2 are SQVTM and ANQGSEA. The CDR3 covers 15 residues.

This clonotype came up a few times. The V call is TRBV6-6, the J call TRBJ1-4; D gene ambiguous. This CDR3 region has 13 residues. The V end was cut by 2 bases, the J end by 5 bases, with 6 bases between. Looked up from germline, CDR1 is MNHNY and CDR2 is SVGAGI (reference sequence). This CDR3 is CASSYGVNEKLFF. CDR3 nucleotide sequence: TGTGCCAGCAGTTACGGTGTGAATGAAAAACTGTTTTTT.

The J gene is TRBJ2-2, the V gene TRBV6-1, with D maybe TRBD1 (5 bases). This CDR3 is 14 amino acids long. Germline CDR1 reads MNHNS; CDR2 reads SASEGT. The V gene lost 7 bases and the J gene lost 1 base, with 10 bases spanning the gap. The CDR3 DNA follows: TGTGCCAGCACACACCAGGGGAACACCGGGGAGCTGTTTTTT. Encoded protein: CASTHQGNTGELFF.

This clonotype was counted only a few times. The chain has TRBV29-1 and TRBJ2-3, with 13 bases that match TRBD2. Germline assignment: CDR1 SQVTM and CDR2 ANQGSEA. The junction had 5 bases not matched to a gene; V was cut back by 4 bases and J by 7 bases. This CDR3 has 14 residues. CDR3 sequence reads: CSVVGLAGEYTQYF. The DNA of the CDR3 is TGCAGCGTTGTCGGACTAGCGGGAGAGTATACGCAGTATTTT.

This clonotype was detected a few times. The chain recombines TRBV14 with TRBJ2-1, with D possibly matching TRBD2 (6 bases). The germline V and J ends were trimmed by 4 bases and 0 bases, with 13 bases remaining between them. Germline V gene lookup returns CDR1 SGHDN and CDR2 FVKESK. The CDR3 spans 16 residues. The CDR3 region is CASSPLAHRSYNEQFF. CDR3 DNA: TGTGCCAGCAGCCCTCTAGCGCACCGCTCCTACAATGAGCAGTTCTTC. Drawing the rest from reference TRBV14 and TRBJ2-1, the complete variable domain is EAGVTQFPSHSVIEKGQTVTLRCDPISGHDNLYWYRRVMGKEIKFLLHFVKESKQDESGMPNNRFLAERTGGTYSTLKVQPAELEDSGVYFCASSPLAHRSYNEQFFGPGTRLTVL.

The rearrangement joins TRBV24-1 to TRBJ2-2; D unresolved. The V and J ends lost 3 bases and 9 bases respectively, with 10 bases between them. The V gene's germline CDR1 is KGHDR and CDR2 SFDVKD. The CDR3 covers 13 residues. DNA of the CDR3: TGTGCCACCAGTGATCTCCAATTGTGGGAGCTGTTTTTT. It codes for CATSDLQLWELFF.

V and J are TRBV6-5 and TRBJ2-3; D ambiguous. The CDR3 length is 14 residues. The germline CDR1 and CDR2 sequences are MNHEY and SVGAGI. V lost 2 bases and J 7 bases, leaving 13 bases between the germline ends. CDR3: CASSYTSAPNTQYF. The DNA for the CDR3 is TGTGCCAGCAGTTACACCTCAGCGCCCAATACGCAGTATTTT.

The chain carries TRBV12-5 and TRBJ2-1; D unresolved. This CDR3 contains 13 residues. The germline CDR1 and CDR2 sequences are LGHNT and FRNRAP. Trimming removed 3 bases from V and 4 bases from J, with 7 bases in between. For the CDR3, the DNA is TGTGCTAGTGGTTTCCGCCGGTACAATGAGCAGTTCTTC. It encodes CASGFRRYNEQFF.

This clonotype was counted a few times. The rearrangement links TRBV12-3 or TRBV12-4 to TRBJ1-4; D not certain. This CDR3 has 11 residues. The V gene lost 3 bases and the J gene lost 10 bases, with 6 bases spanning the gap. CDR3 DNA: TGTGCCAGCAGTTTTAGAGGAAAACTGTTTTTT. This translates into CASSFRGKLFF.

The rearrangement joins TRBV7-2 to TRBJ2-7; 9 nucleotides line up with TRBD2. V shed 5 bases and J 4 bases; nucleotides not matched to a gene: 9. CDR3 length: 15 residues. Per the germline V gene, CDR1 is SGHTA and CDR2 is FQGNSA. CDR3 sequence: CASSRHSGSKYEQYF. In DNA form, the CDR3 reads TGTGCCAGCAGCCGACATAGCGGGAGTAAGTACGAGCAGTACTTC.

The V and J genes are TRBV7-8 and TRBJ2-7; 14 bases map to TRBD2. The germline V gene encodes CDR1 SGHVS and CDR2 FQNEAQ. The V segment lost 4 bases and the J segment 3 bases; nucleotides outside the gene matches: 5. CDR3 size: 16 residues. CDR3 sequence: CASSSGLAGVVYEQYF. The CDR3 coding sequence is TGTGCCAGCAGCTCGGGACTAGCGGGAGTTGTCTACGAGCAGTACTTC.